The rows below give T cell receptor beta chains drawn from one sample of a study of OX40 agonist ivuxolimab in advanced cancers. This table comes from immunoSEQ multiplex PCR, and its TCRdb copy is limited to in-frame clones, with some not included. This table holds more than 15,000 clones, around 80% found once. Material: CD4+ or CD8+ T cells sorted from blood, obtained in a trial of the OX40 agonist ivuxolimab. Receptors were obtained from an adult with an advanced solid tumor such as melanoma, head and neck, liver or kidney cancer. CDR3s include the opening cysteine and the closing phenylalanine or tryptophan. D genes are given only for firm matches. Clone size is not always given. Where it is, it says once, few, many or a class for expanded clones.

TRBV18,once,TRBJ2-3,-,TGTGCCAGCTCACCATCGGGGCCCGATACGCAGTATTTT,CASSPSGPDTQYF
TRBV6-1,once,TRBJ1-3,TRBD1,TGTGCCAGCAGTCCGACAGGGAACCCTGGAAACACCATATATTTT,CASSPTGNPGNTIYF
TRBV9,-,TRBJ2-1,-,TGTGCCAGCAGCGTAGGAGGGGACTACAATGAGCAGTTCTTC,CASSVGGDYNEQFF
TRBV27,-,TRBJ1-2,-,TGTGCCAGCAGACATTACGGGGATGGCTACACCTTC,CASRHYGDGYTF
TRBV12-5,-,TRBJ2-2,-,TGTGCTAGTGGTGGCCCAGCGGAGCTGTTTTTT,CASGGPAELFF
TRBV27,-,TRBJ2-1,TRBD2,TGTGCCAGCAGCCGTCCTAGCGGTAAAAATGAGCAGTTCTTC,CASSRPSGKNEQFF
TRBV4-1,few,TRBJ2-7,-,TGCGCCAGCAGCCAAAGCCCCTCGACTGAGTACGAGCAGTACTTC,CASSQSPSTEYEQYF
TRBV27,-,TRBJ2-3,TRBD2,TGTGCCAGCAGTTTGGTGATAGCGGGACAAGTAAGCACAGATACGCAGTATTTT,CASSLVIAGQVSTDTQYF
TRBV30,-,TRBJ1-1,TRBD1,TGTGCCTGGAGGCCCGGACAGGGAGGGGAACTCTCTGAAGCTTTCTTT,CAWRPGQGGELSEAFF
TRBV27,-,TRBJ1-1,-,TGTGCCAGCAGTTTAAGTCCGGGACGGAACACTGAAGCTTTCTTT,CASSLSPGRNTEAFF
TRBV9,-,TRBJ2-7,TRBD1,TGTGCCAGCAGCGTAGGGGCCGGGACAGGGGTCGCCTACGAGCAGTACTTC,CASSVGAGTGVAYEQYF
TRBV5-1,-,TRBJ1-1,TRBD1,TGCGCCAGCAGCTACCAGGGGGGCATGAACACTGAAGCTTTCTTT,CASSYQGGMNTEAFF
TRBV7-6,-,TRBJ2-3,-,TGTGCCAGCAGCGTTAGGGTTGGCACAGATACGCAGTATTTT,CASSVRVGTDTQYF
TRBV27,-,TRBJ2-7,TRBD2,TGTGCCAGCAGTAACGGGGGGGCCCACGAGCAGTACTTC,CASSNGGAHEQYF
TRBV19,few,TRBJ2-3,-,TGTGCCAGTAGTCCCCCGCAGTATTTT,CASSPPQYF
TRBV7-9,-,TRBJ2-3,TRBD2,TGTGCCAGCAGTTGGACTAGCGGGGGGGCTAGCACAGATACGCAGTATTTT,CASSWTSGGASTDTQYF
TRBV5-4,-,TRBJ1-3,-,TGTGCCAGCAGGGATGGGGGGGCCTTGGACACCATATATTTT,CASRDGGALDTIYF
TRBV15,-,TRBJ2-7,-,TGTGCCACCAGCCGAGGGTCGAGAAGCCCCAACTACGAGCAGTACTTC,CATSRGSRSPNYEQYF
TRBV4-2,-,TRBJ2-3,TRBD1,TGTGCCAGCAGCATCAGACAGGGGTCGGCAGATACGCAGTATTTT,CASSIRQGSADTQYF
TRBV7-6,-,TRBJ2-1,TRBD1,TGTGCCAGCAGCTCGAACGGACAGGGGGGAAGCTTGCATGAGCAGTTCTTC,CASSSNGQGGSLHEQFF
TRBV7-3,once,TRBJ2-7,TRBD1,TGTGCCAGCAGCCCCGGGACAGGGGGCGCCGAGCAGTACTTC,CASSPGTGGAEQYF
TRBV19,once,TRBJ1-5,-,TGTGCCAGTAGTATGGGCAGTTGGAATCAGCCCCAGCATTTT,CASSMGSWNQPQHF
TRBV27,once,TRBJ2-7,-,TGTGCCAGCAGAATCAGAGGGAGCGGGTACGAGCAGTACTTC,CASRIRGSGYEQYF
TRBV7-9,-,TRBJ1-2,TRBD1,TGTGCCAGCAGCTTAGGAGGGGGCGATGGCTACACCTTC,CASSLGGGDGYTF
TRBV28,few,TRBJ2-1,-,TGTGCCAGCAGTTTGCTAAGCGGATACAATGAGCAGTTCTTC,CASSLLSGYNEQFF